The clone carrying this T cell receptor (beta chain) was seen more than once but under ten times. Its antigen is unidentified. Germline loops: CDR1 ENHRY, CDR2 SYGVKD. Trimming took off 0 bases at V and 6 bases at J, with 12 bases between the two ends. The CDR3 has 15 amino acids. Both TRBC1 and TRBC2 were covered by a beta constant-region primer of two equimolar oligonucleotides. Ligated cDNA was amplified by four rounds of PCR with nested alpha and beta constant-region primers and SP2. The cDNA 3' end received a ligated single-stranded oligonucleotide carrying the SP2 primer and a 12-nucleotide UMI. MiXCR, run by TCRdb on the UMI-ligation and nested PCR reads, gives a single entry per CDR3 protein. The sample yields approximately 140,000 distinct CDR3 sequences, approximately 24% seen once. This sample is drawn from a study of naive and memory T cell subsets. Study results and limitations: From naive to CM, EM and EMRA, diversity decreased and Gini increased. Especially in CD8 cells, naive repertoires contained a few larger clonotypes, possibly CD45RA-re-expressing memory cells.

The sequence came from a human donor in good health. This chain joins TRBV10-3 and TRBJ2-4; TRBD2 is a possible D gene (6 bases). The specimen sequenced was naive CD4+ T cells from blood. CDR3 bases: TGTGCCATCAGTGAGTCGGAGGGCGTAGGAAACATTCAGTACTTC. Translation: CAISESEGVGNIQYF.